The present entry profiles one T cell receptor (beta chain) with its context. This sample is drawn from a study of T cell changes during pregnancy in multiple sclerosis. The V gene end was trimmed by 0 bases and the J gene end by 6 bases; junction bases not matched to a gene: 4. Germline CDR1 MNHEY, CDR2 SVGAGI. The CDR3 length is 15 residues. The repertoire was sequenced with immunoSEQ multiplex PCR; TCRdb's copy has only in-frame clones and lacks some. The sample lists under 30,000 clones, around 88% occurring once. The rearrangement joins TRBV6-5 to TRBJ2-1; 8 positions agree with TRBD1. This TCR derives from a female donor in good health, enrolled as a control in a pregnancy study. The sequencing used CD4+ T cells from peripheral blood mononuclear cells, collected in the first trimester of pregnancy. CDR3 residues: CASSYSIGQGNEQFF. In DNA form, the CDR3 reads TGTGCCAGCAGTTACTCGATTGGACAGGGCAATGAGCAGTTCTTC.